Listed below are T cell receptor beta chains from one sample, sequenced in a study of cytomegalovirus exposure and HLA in healthy donors. Produced via immunoSEQ multiplex PCR; TCRdb's table is partial and in-frame only. The sample has 80,000 to 90,000 clones, 75% seen once. The sample consisted of PBMCs. Every receptor here comes from a man aged 40-55 years in good health and CMV-seronegative. CDR3s include the opening cysteine and the closing phenylalanine or tryptophan. Each record gives: V gene, D gene, clone size, J gene, CDR3 DNA, CDR3 protein. A D gene is named only where the DNA matches it firmly. The size of a clone is reported for some rows only, either as once, few or many, or as a class for expanded clones.

V gene: TRBV28
D gene: .
clone size: .
J gene: TRBJ2-4
CDR3 DNA: TGTGCCAGCAGTTTAGGAGGGAACATTCAGTACTTC
CDR3 protein: CASSLGGNIQYF

V gene: TRBV11-2
D gene: TRBD1
clone size: .
J gene: TRBJ1-2
CDR3 DNA: TGTGCCAGCTCATACACAGGGGCGGGGGGCTACACCTTC
CDR3 protein: CASSYTGAGGYTF

V gene: TRBV27
D gene: .
clone size: .
J gene: TRBJ1-3
CDR3 DNA: TGTGCCAGCAGTAAAGGGGGGGGAGGCACCATATATTTT
CDR3 protein: CASSKGGGGTIYF

V gene: TRBV10-1
D gene: TRBD1
clone size: .
J gene: TRBJ2-7
CDR3 DNA: TGCGCCAGCAGTGAGGGCAGGGGGTACGAGCAGTACTTC
CDR3 protein: CASSEGRGYEQYF

V gene: TRBV6-6
D gene: .
clone size: few
J gene: TRBJ1-5
CDR3 DNA: TGTGCCAGCGGGGAGTATAGCAATCAGCCCCAGCATTTT
CDR3 protein: CASGEYSNQPQHF

V gene: TRBV5-6
D gene: .
clone size: .
J gene: TRBJ2-2
CDR3 DNA: TGTGCCAGCAGCCACTATGGGGCAGGCGCAACCGGGGAGCTGTTTTTT
CDR3 protein: CASSHYGAGATGELFF

V gene: TRBV4-1
D gene: .
clone size: .
J gene: TRBJ2-1
CDR3 DNA: TGCGCCAGCAGCCCTAGCTCGGCTAGCAACAATGAGCAGTTCTTC
CDR3 protein: CASSPSSASNNEQFF

V gene: TRBV7-9
D gene: .
clone size: .
J gene: TRBJ1-1
CDR3 DNA: TGTGCCAGCAGCTTCACAGACACTGAAGCTTTCTTT
CDR3 protein: CASSFTDTEAFF

V gene: TRBV19
D gene: .
clone size: .
J gene: TRBJ2-5
CDR3 DNA: TGTGCCAGCTCAAAGACTGGCGAACCCGGACAAGAGACCCAGTACTTC
CDR3 protein: CASSKTGEPGQETQYF

V gene: TRBV6-6
D gene: TRBD1
clone size: once
J gene: TRBJ1-3
CDR3 DNA: TGTGCCAGCACCGACAGGGTGGAGCACACCATATATTTT
CDR3 protein: CASTDRVEHTIYF

V gene: TRBV5-5
D gene: .
clone size: .
J gene: TRBJ1-2
CDR3 DNA: TGTGCCAGCAGCTTGGAACTGAGCCACTATGGCTACACCTTC
CDR3 protein: CASSLELSHYGYTF

V gene: TRBV7-3
D gene: .
clone size: few
J gene: TRBJ2-3
CDR3 DNA: TGTGCCAGCAGCTTAACGGGGGGACAGAGCCCCACAGATACGCAGTATTTT
CDR3 protein: CASSLTGGQSPTDTQYF

V gene: TRBV29-1
D gene: TRBD1
clone size: few
J gene: TRBJ1-3
CDR3 DNA: TGCAGCGTTGTGGGACAGGGACACTCTGGAAACACCATATATTTT
CDR3 protein: CSVVGQGHSGNTIYF

V gene: TRBV7-8
D gene: TRBD1
clone size: .
J gene: TRBJ1-5
CDR3 DNA: TGTGCCAGCAGCTCACAGGGGGAGGAACAGCCCCAGCATTTT
CDR3 protein: CASSSQGEEQPQHF

V gene: TRBV11-3
D gene: .
clone size: .
J gene: TRBJ1-5
CDR3 DNA: TGTGCCAGCAGCTCAGACGTTCTCGGGGGTGGGGTTCAGCCCCAGCATTTT
CDR3 protein: CASSSDVLGGGVQPQHF

V gene: TRBV7-9
D gene: TRBD1
clone size: .
J gene: TRBJ1-4
CDR3 DNA: TGTGCCAGCAGCCCCCCGACAGGGCCTAATGAAAAACTGTTTTTT
CDR3 protein: CASSPPTGPNEKLFF

V gene: TRBV28
D gene: TRBD2
clone size: .
J gene: TRBJ2-5
CDR3 DNA: TGTGCCAGCATAGCGGGACGTCAAGAGACCCAGTACTTC
CDR3 protein: CASIAGRQETQYF

V gene: TRBV27
D gene: TRBD1
clone size: .
J gene: TRBJ1-2
CDR3 DNA: TGTGCCAGCAGTCGAGGTCCCGGGACAGCCTATGGCTACACCTTC
CDR3 protein: CASSRGPGTAYGYTF

V gene: TRBV10-1
D gene: .
clone size: .
J gene: TRBJ2-3
CDR3 DNA: TGCGCCAGCAGTGAGGGAGGGACGATTACAGATACGCAGTATTTT
CDR3 protein: CASSEGGTITDTQYF

V gene: TRBV7-6
D gene: TRBD1
clone size: once
J gene: TRBJ1-2
CDR3 DNA: TGTGCCAGCAGCTTATATCTGGACAGGGTTACAGATGGCTACACCTTC
CDR3 protein: CASSLYLDRVTDGYTF

V gene: TRBV30
D gene: TRBD1
clone size: .
J gene: TRBJ1-2
CDR3 DNA: TGTGCCTGGCAGGGGGCAAGTGGCTACACCTTC
CDR3 protein: CAWQGASGYTF

V gene: TRBV2
D gene: .
clone size: .
J gene: TRBJ2-2
CDR3 DNA: TGTGCCAGCAATGGGGTAGGGCTAGCGAACGGGGAGCTGTTTTTT
CDR3 protein: CASNGVGLANGELFF

V gene: TRBV29-1
D gene: .
clone size: .
J gene: TRBJ1-1
CDR3 DNA: TGCAGCGTTGAAGGGACAGTTGAAGCTTTCTTT
CDR3 protein: CSVEGTVEAFF

V gene: TRBV10-3
D gene: .
clone size: .
J gene: TRBJ2-2
CDR3 DNA: TGTGCCATCATGCGGGCAGGGGACACCGGGGAGCTGTTTTTT
CDR3 protein: CAIMRAGDTGELFF

V gene: TRBV11-3
D gene: TRBD2
clone size: .
J gene: TRBJ2-2
CDR3 DNA: TGTGCCAGCAGCTTAAGTGGGGGGGCCGGGGAGCTGTTTTTT
CDR3 protein: CASSLSGGAGELFF

V gene: TRBV6-1
D gene: .
clone size: .
J gene: TRBJ1-1
CDR3 DNA: TGTGCCAGCAGTGAAACGGGACAGAACACTGAAGCTTTCTTT
CDR3 protein: CASSETGQNTEAFF

V gene: TRBV28
D gene: .
clone size: .
J gene: TRBJ1-1
CDR3 DNA: TGTGCCAGCAGTTCGGTAAGGGGTACGGCTTTCTTT
CDR3 protein: CASSSVRGTAFF

V gene: TRBV7-9
D gene: TRBD2
clone size: .
J gene: TRBJ2-7
CDR3 DNA: TGTGCCAGCAGCTTCGGACTAGCGGGACCCTACGAGCAGTACTTC
CDR3 protein: CASSFGLAGPYEQYF

V gene: TRBV5-6
D gene: .
clone size: .
J gene: TRBJ2-7
CDR3 DNA: TGTGCCAGCAGGGGGGGGGCCTTAGAGCAGTACTTC
CDR3 protein: CASRGGALEQYF

V gene: TRBV30
D gene: .
clone size: few
J gene: TRBJ1-5
CDR3 DNA: TGTGCCTTCGACTCCGGGATCCAAAATCAGCCCCAGCATTTT
CDR3 protein: CAFDSGIQNQPQHF

V gene: TRBV10-2
D gene: TRBD1
clone size: .
J gene: TRBJ1-2
CDR3 DNA: TGCGCCAGCAATCCGGGACAGGGGGCGTTCTATGGCTACACCTTC
CDR3 protein: CASNPGQGAFYGYTF

V gene: TRBV5-1
D gene: .
clone size: .
J gene: TRBJ1-1
CDR3 DNA: TGCGCCAGCAGCTTGGGTCGGAACACTGAAGCTTTCTTT
CDR3 protein: CASSLGRNTEAFF

V gene: TRBV19
D gene: TRBD1
clone size: .
J gene: TRBJ1-5
CDR3 DNA: TGTGCCAGTAGGGAGGGACAGGTCAATCAGCCCCAGCATTTT
CDR3 protein: CASREGQVNQPQHF

V gene: TRBV7-8
D gene: .
clone size: .
J gene: TRBJ2-7
CDR3 DNA: TGTGCCAGCAGCTTAGGACAGGTCGACTACGAGCAGTACTTC
CDR3 protein: CASSLGQVDYEQYF

V gene: TRBV19
D gene: .
clone size: few
J gene: TRBJ1-2
CDR3 DNA: TGTGCCAGTAGTATACTAAGCGACCGGGATGGCTACACCTTC
CDR3 protein: CASSILSDRDGYTF

V gene: TRBV27
D gene: .
clone size: .
J gene: TRBJ1-4
CDR3 DNA: TGTGCCAGCAGTCCGACAGGCCTTAATGAAAAACTGTTTTTT
CDR3 protein: CASSPTGLNEKLFF

V gene: TRBV18
D gene: TRBD1
clone size: .
J gene: TRBJ1-1
CDR3 DNA: TGTGCCAGCTCACCCCCCGAGGAGGTGGGGACAGTGGCCACTGAAGCTTTCTTT
CDR3 protein: CASSPPEEVGTVATEAFF

V gene: TRBV5-4
D gene: .
clone size: .
J gene: TRBJ2-7
CDR3 DNA: TGTGCCAGCAGCTTGGGCAGGGGGGCTACGGAGCAGTACTTC
CDR3 protein: CASSLGRGATEQYF

V gene: TRBV9
D gene: TRBD2
clone size: .
J gene: TRBJ2-3
CDR3 DNA: TGTGCCAGCAGCGTAGCTTCCGGCGGGAGGGCCCAAGATACGCAGTATTTT
CDR3 protein: CASSVASGGRAQDTQYF

V gene: TRBV7-2
D gene: TRBD2
clone size: few
J gene: TRBJ2-7
CDR3 DNA: TGTGCCAGCAGCTTATTAATTCGTAGCGGGGTCCTATCTTCCTACGAGCAGTACTTC
CDR3 protein: CASSLLIRSGVLSSYEQYF

V gene: TRBV5-8
D gene: .
clone size: .
J gene: TRBJ1-1
CDR3 DNA: TGTGCCAGCAGCCCCCGGAGCAGGGGAGTAAGAGTAGCATTTAACACTGAAGCTTTCTTT
CDR3 protein: CASSPRSRGVRVAFNTEAFF

V gene: TRBV6-1
D gene: .
clone size: .
J gene: TRBJ2-3
CDR3 DNA: TGTGCCAGCAGTGAAATCTTGGCAGGTAGTACAGATACGCAGTATTTT
CDR3 protein: CASSEILAGSTDTQYF

V gene: TRBV7-7
D gene: TRBD2
clone size: .
J gene: TRBJ2-3
CDR3 DNA: TGTGCTAGCAGCCCCGGACTAGCGGGGGCCTCTACGCAGTATTTT
CDR3 protein: CASSPGLAGASTQYF

V gene: TRBV28
D gene: TRBD1
clone size: .
J gene: TRBJ2-7
CDR3 DNA: TGTGCCAGCAGCCCGGGACAGGGGGCTCGAGAGCAGTACTTC
CDR3 protein: CASSPGQGAREQYF

V gene: TRBV5-1
D gene: .
clone size: many
J gene: TRBJ2-1
CDR3 DNA: TGCGCCAGCAATGAGGGTAAAGGCGAGCAGTTCTTC
CDR3 protein: CASNEGKGEQFF

V gene: TRBV6-6
D gene: .
clone size: .
J gene: TRBJ1-2
CDR3 DNA: TGTGCCAGCAGTCCCACAGGGATGGACTATGGCTACACCTTC
CDR3 protein: CASSPTGMDYGYTF

V gene: TRBV6-5
D gene: .
clone size: .
J gene: TRBJ2-6
CDR3 DNA: TGTGCCAGCAGTTACGACGGGTACTCTGGGGCCAACGTCCTGACTTTC
CDR3 protein: CASSYDGYSGANVLTF

V gene: TRBV10-1
D gene: .
clone size: once
J gene: TRBJ2-5
CDR3 DNA: TGCGCCAGCAGTGATGGCGGGTCAGAGACCCAGTACTTC
CDR3 protein: CASSDGGSETQYF

V gene: TRBV6-1
D gene: .
clone size: .
J gene: TRBJ1-6
CDR3 DNA: TGTGCCAGCAGTGCGGACGGACTCCGCAACCACTTT
CDR3 protein: CASSADGLRNHF

V gene: TRBV10-3
D gene: TRBD2
clone size: .
J gene: TRBJ2-7
CDR3 DNA: TGTGCCGCCCAGGGGGGACTAGCGGCCGGAGATAGGAGCGAGCAGTACTTC
CDR3 protein: CAAQGGLAAGDRSEQYF

V gene: TRBV30
D gene: TRBD1
clone size: .
J gene: TRBJ2-7
CDR3 DNA: TGTGCCTGGAGTACCGGGACAGGCTCCTACGAGCAGTACTTC
CDR3 protein: CAWSTGTGSYEQYF

V gene: TRBV30
D gene: TRBD1
clone size: .
J gene: TRBJ1-2
CDR3 DNA: TGTGCCTGGAGTGTACTGGCAGGGGGAAGGGGTGGCTACACCTTC
CDR3 protein: CAWSVLAGGRGGYTF

V gene: TRBV5-1
D gene: .
clone size: few
J gene: TRBJ2-5
CDR3 DNA: TGCGCCAGCAGCAGGACAGCGACCCAAGAGACCCAGTACTTC
CDR3 protein: CASSRTATQETQYF

V gene: TRBV27
D gene: TRBD2
clone size: .
J gene: TRBJ2-1
CDR3 DNA: TGTGCCAGCAGTTTGTGGGCTAGCGGGTACAATGAGCAGTTCTTC
CDR3 protein: CASSLWASGYNEQFF

V gene: TRBV2
D gene: .
clone size: .
J gene: TRBJ2-1
CDR3 DNA: TGTGCCAGCAGGACTACGACAGGAGAGCAGTTCTTC
CDR3 protein: CASRTTTGEQFF

V gene: TRBV29-1
D gene: TRBD2
clone size: .
J gene: TRBJ2-7
CDR3 DNA: TGCAGCGTCCTAGCGGGAATGAACGAGCAGTACTTC
CDR3 protein: CSVLAGMNEQYF

V gene: TRBV25-1
D gene: TRBD1
clone size: .
J gene: TRBJ1-2
CDR3 DNA: TGTGCCAGCAGCCGGACAGGGGAATATGGCTACACCTTC
CDR3 protein: CASSRTGEYGYTF

V gene: TRBV30
D gene: .
clone size: .
J gene: TRBJ1-2
CDR3 DNA: TGTGCCTGGAGTGTTCAAATCTATGGCTACACCTTC
CDR3 protein: CAWSVQIYGYTF

V gene: TRBV5-6
D gene: .
clone size: .
J gene: TRBJ2-7
CDR3 DNA: TGTGCCAGCAGTCCACAGGGTGTTTCGGTCGAGCAGTACTTC
CDR3 protein: CASSPQGVSVEQYF